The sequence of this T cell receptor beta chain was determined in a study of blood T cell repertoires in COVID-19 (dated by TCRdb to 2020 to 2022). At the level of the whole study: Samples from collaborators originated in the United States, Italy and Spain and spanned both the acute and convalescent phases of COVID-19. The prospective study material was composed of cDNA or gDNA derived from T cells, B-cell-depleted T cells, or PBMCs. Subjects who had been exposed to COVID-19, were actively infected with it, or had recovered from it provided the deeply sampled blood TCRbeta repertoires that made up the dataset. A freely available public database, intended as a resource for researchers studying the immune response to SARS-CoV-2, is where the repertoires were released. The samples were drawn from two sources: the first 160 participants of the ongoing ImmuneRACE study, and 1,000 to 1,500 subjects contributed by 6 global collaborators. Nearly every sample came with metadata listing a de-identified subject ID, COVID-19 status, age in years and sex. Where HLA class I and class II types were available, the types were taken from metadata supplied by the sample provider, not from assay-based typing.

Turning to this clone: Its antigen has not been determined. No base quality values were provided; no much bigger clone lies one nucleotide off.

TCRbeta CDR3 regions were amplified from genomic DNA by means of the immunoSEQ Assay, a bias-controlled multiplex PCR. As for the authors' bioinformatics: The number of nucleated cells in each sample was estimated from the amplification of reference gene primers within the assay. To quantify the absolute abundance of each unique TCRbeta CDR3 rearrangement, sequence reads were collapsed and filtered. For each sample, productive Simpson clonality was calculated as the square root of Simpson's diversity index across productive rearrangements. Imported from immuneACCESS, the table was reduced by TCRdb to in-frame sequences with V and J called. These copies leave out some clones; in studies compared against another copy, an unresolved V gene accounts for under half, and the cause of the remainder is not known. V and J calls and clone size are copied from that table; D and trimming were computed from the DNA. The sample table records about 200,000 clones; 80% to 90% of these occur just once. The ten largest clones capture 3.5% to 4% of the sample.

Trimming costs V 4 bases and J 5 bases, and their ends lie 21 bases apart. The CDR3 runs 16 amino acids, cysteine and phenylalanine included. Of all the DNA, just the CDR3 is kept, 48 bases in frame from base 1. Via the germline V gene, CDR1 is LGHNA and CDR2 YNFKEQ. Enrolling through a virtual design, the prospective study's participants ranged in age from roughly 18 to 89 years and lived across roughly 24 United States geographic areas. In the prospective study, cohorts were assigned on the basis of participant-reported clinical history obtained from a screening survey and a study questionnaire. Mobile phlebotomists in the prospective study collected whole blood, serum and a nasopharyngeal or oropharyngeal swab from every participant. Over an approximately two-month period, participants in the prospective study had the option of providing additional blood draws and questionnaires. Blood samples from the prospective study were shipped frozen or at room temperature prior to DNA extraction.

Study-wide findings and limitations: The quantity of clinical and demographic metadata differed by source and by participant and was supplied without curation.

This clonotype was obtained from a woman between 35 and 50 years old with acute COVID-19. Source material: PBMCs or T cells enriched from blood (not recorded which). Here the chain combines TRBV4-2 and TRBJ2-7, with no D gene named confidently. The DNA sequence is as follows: TGTGCCAGCAGCCCTTCGGAGCCCGTGGTTTCCCACGAGCAGTACTTC. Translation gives CASSPSEPVVSHEQYF.